Each of the 28 T cell receptor beta chains below was sequenced from the same sample in a study of blood T cell repertoires in COVID-19. Data came from immunoSEQ multiplex PCR; TCRdb stores just in-frame clones and leaves some out. The sample lists approximately 140,000 clones; about 85% were seen once. Sequencing used peripheral blood. The receptors here all came from a human donor with COVID-19, enrolled during active disease. The donor label of this sample is uncertain.

CDR3 sequence: CASSLGTGTQETQYF. The DNA for the CDR3 is TGCGCCAGCAGCTTAGGGACAGGGACACAAGAGACCCAGTACTTC. V gene TRBV5-1 combines with J gene TRBJ2-5, with TRBD1 identical over 9 bases. The CDR3 has 15 amino acids. The V gene end was trimmed by 2 bases and the J gene end by 2 bases; junction bases not matched to a gene: 4. Germline loops: CDR1 SGHRS, CDR2 YFSETQ.

This chain joins TRBV10-3 and TRBJ2-2; no clear D. This CDR3 is 14 amino acids long. The germline gives CDR1 ENHRY, CDR2 SYGVKD. V was pared by 10 bases and J by 4 bases, with 16 bases between. The CDR3 protein is CATRPPGFTGELFF. The CDR3 nucleotides read TGTGCCACCAGACCCCCAGGTTTCACCGGGGAGCTGTTTTTT.

This chain links TRBV19 with TRBJ2-2; 8 positions match TRBD1. This CDR3 region has 16 residues. J was trimmed by 3 bases and V by 7 bases; bases with no gene match: 10. The germline CDR1 and CDR2 sequences are LNHDA and SQIVND (reference sequence). The CDR3 coding sequence is TGTGCCAGTAACCTACTTGGACAGGGACACACCGGGGAGCTGTTTTTT. This sequence encodes CASNLLGQGHTGELFF. Together with reference TRBV19 and TRBJ2-2, the CDR3 gives the full variable domain: DGGITQSPKYLFRKEGQNVTLSCEQNLNHDAMYWYRQDPGQGLRLIYYSQIVNDFQKGDIAEGYSVSREKKESFPLTVTSAQKNPTAFYLCASNLLGQGHTGELFFGEGSRLTVL.

The chain employs TRBV4-2 and TRBJ1-1; weak D call: TRBD1 (5 bases). V was pared by 6 bases and J by 10 bases, with 15 bases between. Per the germline V gene, CDR1 is LGHNA and CDR2 is YNFKEQ. There are 12 residues in the CDR3. The CDR3 spells CASSPDRVGAFF. The DNA of the CDR3 is TGTGCCAGCAGTCCCGACAGAGTGGGAGCTTTCTTT.

V usage is TRBV10-3 and J usage is TRBJ1-2, with D uncertain. This CDR3 is 18 amino acids long. Germline CDR1 is ENHRY and CDR2 is SYGVKD. V shed 0 bases and J shed 7 bases, with 24 bases lying between them. The CDR3 spells CAISESSPPGGRMGGYTF. The CDR3 DNA sequence: TGTGCCATCAGTGAGTCGTCACCCCCAGGCGGGCGGATGGGTGGCTACACCTTC.

Judged by abundance, this clone is medium-sized. The chain uses TRBV6-6 and TRBJ2-1, with 13 nucleotides matching TRBD2. Germline V gives CDR1 MNHNY, CDR2 SVGAGI (reference sequence). The CDR3 consists of 15 residues. Trimming cost V 5 bases and J 5 bases; bases outside gene matches: 3. CDR3 sequence (DNA): TGTGCCAGCAGTCAGACTAGCGGGGGGCACAATGAGCAGTTCTTC. Protein sequence: CASSQTSGGHNEQFF.

The CDR3 nucleotides read TGTGCCAGCAGGAAAGGGGGGGACACTGAAGCTTTCTTT. It encodes CASRKGGDTEAFF. The chain joins TRBV12-3 or TRBV12-4 to TRBJ1-1, with D tentatively TRBD1 (6 bases). The CDR3 runs to 13 residues. Trimming took off 6 bases at V and 3 bases at J, with 11 bases between the two ends.

This clone has just a few counts. V and J are TRBV4-1 and TRBJ1-2, with 7 bases aligning to TRBD1. The length of the CDR3 is 16 residues. V dropped 0 bases and J dropped 1; count of bases not matched to a gene: 5. CDR1 and CDR2 (germline): MGHRA, YSYEKL. This CDR3 reads CASSQDTGTDNYGYTF. Here the CDR3 DNA reads TGCGCCAGCAGCCAAGACACCGGGACAGATAACTATGGCTACACCTTC.

V usage is TRBV19 and J usage is TRBJ1-5, with 12 bases identical to TRBD1. V lost 9 bases, J lost 9 bases, and 15 bases stayed unmatched. The germline V gene has CDR1 LNHDA and CDR2 SQIVND (reference sequence). This CDR3 has 16 amino acids. The CDR3 DNA follows: TGTGCCAGCCGCGCCCCGGGACAGGGGGCTTCGGGGCCCCAGCATTTT. Translating gives CASRAPGQGASGPQHF. The full variable domain, with the rest looked up from reference TRBV19 and TRBJ1-5, is DGGITQSPKYLFRKEGQNVTLSCEQNLNHDAMYWYRQDPGQGLRLIYYSQIVNDFQKGDIAEGYSVSREKKESFPLTVTSAQKNPTAFYLCASRAPGQGASGPQHFGDGTRLSIL.

V usage is TRBV11-2 and J usage is TRBJ2-3; 10 positions match TRBD2. This CDR3 contains 17 residues. In germline, CDR1 is SGHAT, CDR2 FQNNGV. V was clipped by 3 bases and J by 4 bases; unmatched bases: 10. This CDR3 is CASSFTPSGSGADTQYF. As DNA, the CDR3 is TGTGCCAGCAGCTTCACCCCTAGCGGGAGCGGTGCAGATACGCAGTATTTT.

The chain combines TRBV18 with TRBJ2-7, with TRBD1 as a possible D gene (6 bases). Trimming took 10 bases from V and 3 from J, leaving 19 bases between them. This CDR3 has 14 amino acids. CDR1 and CDR2 from the germline V gene are KGHSH and LQKENI. The CDR3 sequence: CATARTAVNYEQYF. The CDR3 nucleotides are TGTGCCACCGCCAGGACAGCCGTAAACTACGAGCAGTACTTC. Combining the CDR3 with reference TRBV18 and TRBJ2-7 gives the whole variable domain NAGVMQNPRHLVRRRGQEARLRCSPMKGHSHVYWYRQLPEEGLKFMVYLQKENIIDESGMPKERFSAEFPKEGPSILRIQQVVRGDSAAYFCATARTAVNYEQYFGPGTRLTVT.

This chain uses TRBV5-1 with TRBJ2-1; 7 bases fit TRBD1. The CDR3 spans 15 residues. The germline CDR1 and CDR2 sequences are SGHRS and YFSETQ. Trimming took 4 bases from V and 8 from J; bases not matched to a gene: 12. CDR3 protein: CASSLIFDREHEQFF. In DNA form, the CDR3 reads TGCGCCAGCAGCCTCATCTTCGACAGGGAACATGAGCAGTTCTTC.

This clone has just a few counts. CDR3 amino acids: CASTTGTGVGEQYF. CDR3 DNA: TGTGCCAGCACCACCGGGACAGGGGTGGGCGAGCAGTACTTC. The gene calls are TRBV6-6 and TRBJ2-7, with 10 bases identical to TRBD1. The J segment lost 6 bases and the V segment lost 7 bases, leaving 9 bases of the junction unmatched. This CDR3 is 14 amino acids long. The germline gives CDR1 MNHNY, CDR2 SVGAGI (reference sequence).

Details on this clone: This CDR3 is also generated by other DNA sequences in the sample. This CDR3 is CASSDRGNEQFF. For the CDR3, the DNA is TGTGCCAGCAGTGACAGGGGGAATGAGCAGTTCTTC. V and J are TRBV2 and TRBJ2-1; 7 bases fit TRBD1. CDR1 and CDR2 (germline): SNHLY, FYNNEI. The CDR3 extends over 12 amino acids. The trim removed 3 bases at V and 7 bases at J, leaving 0 bases unmatched.

This clone has just one count. The chain employs TRBV10-1 and TRBJ1-1; no reliable D call. Trimming shortened V by 0 bases and J by 1 base, and 6 bases separated the two germline ends. Germline CDR1 is WNHNN and CDR2 is SYGVQD (reference sequence). The CDR3 totals 14 residues. For the CDR3, the DNA is TGCGCCAGCAGTGAGTCGGGAGGGAACACTGAAGCTTTCTTT. Translation: CASSESGGNTEAFF.

The J gene is TRBJ2-7, the V gene TRBV11-2; TRBD1 might be the D (6 bases). Trimming cost V 4 bases and J 4 bases, with 14 bases left between them. There are 14 residues in the CDR3. The germline gives CDR1 SGHAT, CDR2 FQNNGV. The CDR3 is CASSSGHHAYEQYF. The CDR3 nucleotides are TGTGCCAGCAGCTCGGGACACCATGCGTACGAGCAGTACTTC.

The V gene is TRBV10-1, the J gene TRBJ2-7; D may be TRBD1 (6 bases). The CDR3 totals 13 residues. Germline-derived CDR1 and CDR2 are WNHNN and SYGVQD (reference sequence). V dropped 6 bases and J dropped 6 bases, with 15 bases sitting between them. In nucleotides, the CDR3 is TGCGCCAGCAGCCGGGACATAGGTTCCGAGCAGTACTTC. It encodes CASSRDIGSEQYF.

This chain joins TRBV11-2 and TRBJ2-7, with a possible D match to TRBD1 (6 bases). This CDR3 comprises 16 residues. Germline lookup yields CDR1 SGHAT and CDR2 FQNNGV. V was cut by 3 bases and J by 3 bases, with 18 bases left in between. CDR3 in amino acids: CASSFETGDSLYEQYF. CDR3 bases: TGTGCCAGCAGCTTTGAGACAGGTGACAGTCTCTACGAGCAGTACTTC.

The chain has TRBV6-5 and TRBJ2-1; 9 nucleotides align to TRBD1. The CDR3 has 14 residues. V was pared by 11 bases and J by 0 bases, with 5 bases of the junction left unmatched. Germline V CDR1 and CDR2: MNHEY, SVGAGI. CDR3 nucleotides: TGTGCCGAAGGACAGGGGAGCTCCTACAATGAGCAGTTCTTC. As protein: CAEGQGSSYNEQFF.

The CDR3 DNA follows: TGTGCCACCAGCAGAGATCCAGAGAACACTGAAGCTTTCTTT. Translated: CATSRDPENTEAFF. V and J are TRBV15 and TRBJ1-1; no firm D call. V was clipped by 0 bases and J by 1 base, with 6 bases between them. CDR1 is LNHNV, CDR2 YYDKDF, per germline (reference sequence). The CDR3 runs to 14 residues.

V is TRBV4-2 and J is TRBJ1-2; no definite D call. The CDR3 is made up of 12 amino acids. Germline V gene data show CDR1 as LGHNA and CDR2 as YNFKEQ. Trimming removed 3 bases from V and 0 bases from J, with 2 bases in between. The CDR3 loop is CASSHANYGYTF. For the CDR3, the DNA is TGTGCCAGCAGCCACGCTAACTATGGCTACACCTTC.

J is TRBJ2-1 and V is TRBV6-4; 12 bases map to TRBD1. CDR1 is MRHNA and CDR2 is SNTAGT in the germline V gene. Trimming removed 0 bases from V and 6 bases from J; junction bases left unmatched: 3. CDR3 length: 16 amino acids. The CDR3 here is CASSDSVGQGANEQFF. DNA for the CDR3: TGTGCCAGCAGTGACTCGGTGGGACAGGGGGCCAATGAGCAGTTCTTC.

This chain joins TRBV7-2 and TRBJ1-5; 9 positions match TRBD1. This CDR3 spans 15 amino acids. After removal of 5 bases from V and 2 bases from J, the junction contained 4 bases not matched to a gene. Germline CDR1 reads SGHTA; CDR2 reads FQGNSA. The CDR3 nucleotides read TGTGCCAGCAGCCCACAGGGGGCCGGCAATCAGCCCCAGCATTTT. Its translation is CASSPQGAGNQPQHF.

This clone was picked up one time. The CDR3 loop reads CASSLRTSGRSPRETQYF. For the CDR3, the DNA is TGTGCCAGCAGTTTACGAACTAGCGGGAGGTCCCCCAGAGAGACCCAGTACTTC. This chain links TRBV27 with TRBJ2-5; 12 bases map to TRBD2. There are 18 residues in the CDR3. V shed 2 bases, J shed 4 bases, and the junction held 11 bases outside the gene matches. The germline V gene has CDR1 MNHEY and CDR2 SMNVEV (reference sequence).

The chain is built from TRBV7-9 and TRBJ1-2; D is ambiguous. CDR1 and CDR2 (germline): SEHNR, FQNEAQ (reference sequence). Trimming took 4 bases from V and 7 from J, leaving 13 bases between them. This CDR3 region has 13 residues. The CDR3 region has the DNA TGTGCCAGCAGCTCACCGTCGATACTTGGCTACACCTTC. Residues: CASSSPSILGYTF.

The CDR3 nucleotides read TGTGCCAGCTCACCACTCACCCCCTCGGGAGGAAACACCATATATTTT. This gives the protein CASSPLTPSGGNTIYF. The J gene is TRBJ1-3, the V gene TRBV18; D gene uncertain. The CDR3 is 16 residues long. V lost 1 base and J lost 4, with 14 bases in between. Germline CDR1 KGHSH, CDR2 LQKENI.

The J gene is TRBJ2-5, the V gene TRBV24-1, with D possibly TRBD1 on 6 matching bases. CDR3 length equals 13 residues. CDR1 and CDR2 (germline): KGHDR, SFDVKD. The germline V and J ends were trimmed by 6 bases and 0 bases, with 7 bases remaining between them. As DNA, the CDR3 is TGTGCCACCAGTCGGACAGACCAAGAGACCCAGTACTTC. Its protein product is CATSRTDQETQYF.

The chain couples TRBV30 to TRBJ1-2, with 8 bases identical to TRBD1. V was pared by 3 bases and J by 10 bases, with 10 bases of the junction left unmatched. The CDR3 consists of 13 residues. Germline V gene data show CDR1 as GTSNPN and CDR2 as SVGIG (reference sequence). The CDR3 coding sequence is TGTGCCTGGAGAAGACAGGGGCGAGAAACCTACACCTTC. It translates to CAWRRQGRETYTF.